Below, 15 T cell receptor beta chains from the same sample are listed, as sequenced in a study of beta chain features in type 1 diabetes (dated by TCRdb to 2016 to 2019). The method behind the library was the immunoSEQ multiplex PCR assay. The entire amount of isolated RNA was reverse transcribed using the High Capacity cDNA Reverse Transcription Kit, so the sequenced TCRB transcripts were expressed ones. The immuneACCESS repertoire file appears here via TCRdb, limited to in-frame rearrangements. These files lack a portion of the clones; in checked studies, under half of the deficit traces to unresolved V genes, and the cause of the others is not known. The sample profile shows 850,000 to 900,000 clones; 17% of them were found once. 0.02% to 0.025% of the sample is held by the ten biggest clonotypes. Specimen: naive CD4+ T cells from blood. The cell subset or site label corresponds to: true naive CD4+ T cells. Every receptor here comes from a woman aged 18-29 years in good health.

The genes are TRBV6-6 and TRBJ2-7; no clear D. V was trimmed by 6 bases and J by 3 bases, leaving 12 bases between them. From germline, CDR1 is MNHNY and CDR2 SVGAGI (reference sequence). The CDR3 extends over 13 amino acids. The CDR3 reads CASSQEELYEQYF. Here the CDR3 DNA reads TGTGCCAGCAGCCAAGAGGAGCTCTACGAGCAGTACTTC.

The rearrangement joins TRBV7-9 to TRBJ2-5; perhaps TRBD1 as D (6 bases). The CDR3 totals 13 residues. Between the trimmed V and J ends, which lost 3 bases and 7 bases, there was a span of 12 bases. Per the germline V gene, CDR1 is SEHNR and CDR2 is FQNEAQ (reference sequence). CDR3 sequence (DNA): TGTGCCAGCAGCTTGGACAGCCCGGGGACCCAGTACTTC. Its translation: CASSLDSPGTQYF.

A few counts support this clone. This rearrangement joins TRBV19 to TRBJ2-3, with D perhaps TRBD1 (6 bases). The ends were cut back, 6 bases at V and 0 bases at J, with 13 bases in the middle. Germline lookup yields CDR1 LNHDA and CDR2 SQIVND (reference sequence). CDR3 length equals 15 residues. CDR3 sequence reads: CASRDPGHSTDTQYF. CDR3 coding DNA: TGTGCCAGTAGGGACCCGGGACACAGCACAGATACGCAGTATTTT.

This sequence joins TRBV18 and TRBJ2-5; D gene unclear. Trimming removed 2 bases from V and 1 base from J, with 8 bases in between. There are 14 residues in the CDR3. CDR1 is KGHSH, CDR2 LQKENI, per germline. CDR3 DNA sequence: TGTGCCAGCTCACCAACCAGAAGCCAAGAGACCCAGTACTTC. This codes for CASSPTRSQETQYF.

This clone showed up just a few times. The chain joins TRBV7-8 to TRBJ2-3; 8 bases line up with TRBD2. In germline, CDR1 is SGHVS, CDR2 FQNEAQ. Losses at the gene ends were 5 bases for V and 7 bases for J; bases not matched to a gene: 14. The CDR3 extends over 16 amino acids. The CDR3 region is CASSLRVREGWNTQYF. CDR3 nucleotide sequence: TGTGCCAGCAGCCTCAGGGTTCGGGAGGGCTGGAATACGCAGTATTTT. Looking up the rest from reference TRBV7-8 and TRBJ2-3 gives the full variable domain: GAGVSQSPRYKVAKRGQDVALRCDPISGHVSLFWYQQALGQGPEFLTYFQNEAQLDKSGLPSDRFFAERPEGSVSTLKIQRTQQEDSAVYLCASSLRVREGWNTQYFGPGTRLTVL.

This chain joins TRBV7-9 and TRBJ2-3; no firm D call. Germline values: CDR1 SEHNR, CDR2 FQNEAQ (reference sequence). V gave up 1 base and J gave up 0 bases, with 8 bases separating them. This CDR3 is 15 amino acids long. The CDR3 here is CASSLVGSSTDTQYF. The DNA of the CDR3 is TGTGCCAGCAGCTTAGTGGGTAGTAGCACAGATACGCAGTATTTT.

A word on this clone: Other DNA sequences in this sample translate to the same CDR3. V usage is TRBV20-1 and J usage is TRBJ2-7; no clear D gene. Trimming took off 2 bases at V and 1 base at J, with 3 bases between the two ends. CDR1 DFQATT and CDR2 SNEGSKA come from the germline V gene (reference sequence). This CDR3 has 11 amino acids. The CDR3 DNA sequence: TGCAGTGCTAGATCATCCTACGAGCAGTACTTC. It encodes CSARSSYEQYF.

This clone was counted between two and nine times. The chain joins TRBV21-1 to TRBJ2-7. TRBV21-1 is noted as a pseudogene. The CDR3 has 12 residues. The CDR3 bases are TGTGCCAGCAGCAAACACCCCTACGAGCAGTACTTC. Translation gives CASSKHPYEQYF.

The V call is TRBV6-6, the J call TRBJ2-7; D might be TRBD1 (6 bases). The germline gives CDR1 MNHNY, CDR2 SVGAGI (reference sequence). CDR3 length equals 15 residues. V lost 0 bases, J lost 0 bases, and 9 bases lay in between. Written as DNA, the CDR3 is TGTGCCAGCAGTTACTCCCCGGACAGCTCCTACGAGCAGTACTTC. This codes for CASSYSPDSSYEQYF.

This clone was found a few times. J is TRBJ2-7 and V is TRBV6-6; D call uncertain. Trimming took off 1 base at V and 6 bases at J, with 16 bases between the two ends. The CDR3 covers 15 residues. CDR1 is MNHNY and CDR2 is SVGAGI in the germline V gene (reference sequence). CDR3 region: CASSYLGRLGSEQYF. Here the CDR3 DNA reads TGTGCCAGCAGTTACTTAGGCAGGTTAGGGTCCGAGCAGTACTTC.

There are a few counts of this clone. The rearrangement links TRBV5-1 to TRBJ2-2, with TRBD1 matching over 9 bases. The CDR3 sequence is 16 residues long. Trimming removed 3 bases from V and 3 bases from J; junction bases left unmatched: 6. Germline assignment: CDR1 SGHRS and CDR2 YFSETQ. Here the CDR3 DNA reads TGCGCCAGCAGCTGGAGACAGGGGGGTGACACCGGGGAGCTGTTTTTT. Its translation: CASSWRQGGDTGELFF. The full variable domain, completed using reference TRBV5-1 and TRBJ2-2, is KAGVTQTPRYLIKTRGQQVTLSCSPISGHRSVSWYQQTPGQGLQFLFEYFSETQRNKGNFPGRFSGRQFSNSRSEMNVSTLELGDSALYLCASSWRQGGDTGELFFGEGSRLTVL.

The chain links TRBV9 to TRBJ2-1, with D unclear. The germline V gene encodes CDR1 SGDLS and CDR2 YYNGEE. CDR3 size: 12 residues. V gave up 4 bases and J gave up 3 bases, with 5 bases separating them. Here the CDR3 reads CASSYGYNEQFF. CDR3 sequence (DNA): TGTGCCAGCAGCTACGGCTACAATGAGCAGTTCTTC.

The rearrangement links TRBV5-8 to TRBJ1-2; D gene unclear. This CDR3 has 15 residues. V lost 4 bases and J 6 bases, leaving 19 bases between the germline ends. Germline V gene data show CDR1 as SGHTS and CDR2 as YDEGEE. For the CDR3, the DNA is TGTGCCAGCAGCCCCGGAGGCTCTCGTTGGGATGGCTACACCTTC. Translated, it gives CASSPGGSRWDGYTF. Together with reference TRBV5-8 and TRBJ1-2, the CDR3 gives the full variable domain: EAGVTQSPTHLIKTRGQQATLRCSPISGHTSVYWYQQALGLGLQFLLWYDEGEERNRGNFPPRFSGRQFPNYSSELNVNALELEDSALYLCASSPGGSRWDGYTFGSGTRLTVV.

The sample holds a few counts of this clone. The chain uses TRBV4-1 and TRBJ1-5; D is uncertain. The CDR3 runs 14 residues. The germline V and J ends were trimmed by 3 bases and 6 bases, with 12 bases remaining between them. Per germline, CDR1 MGHRA and CDR2 YSYEKL. CDR3 sequence (DNA): TGCGCCAGCAGCCATGGGCCGAAGGGTCAGCCCCAGCATTTT. Encoded protein: CASSHGPKGQPQHF.

The chain combines TRBV27 with TRBJ2-7; TRBD2 matches at 7 bases. The CDR3 is 15 amino acids. V lost 0 bases and J lost 4; bases outside the gene matches: 6. In germline, CDR1 is MNHEY, CDR2 SMNVEV (reference sequence). The CDR3 sequence is CASSLSSGNQYEQYF. The CDR3 DNA is TGTGCCAGCAGTTTATCAAGCGGGAATCAATACGAGCAGTACTTC.